The rows below give T cell receptor beta chains drawn from one sample of a study of regulatory T cells in long-lasting Graves disease. Using its own MiXCR run on the multiplex PCR reads, TCRdb lists one record per CDR3 protein. Among about 240,000 distinct CDR3 sequences listed, around 20% were seen once. This material consisted of peripheral blood mononuclear cells (PBMCs), taken at new diagnosis, from a patient treated with antithyroid drugs. The source of these receptors is a female donor with Graves disease. CDR3s include the opening cysteine and the closing phenylalanine or tryptophan. D genes are given only for firm matches. Only part of the rows carry a size: once, few, many, or a class if the clone is expanded.

v_gene: TRBV7-9
abundance: -
d_gene: -
j_gene: TRBJ2-2
CDR3aa: CASSFGGGRTGELFF
CDR3nt: TGTGCCAGCAGCTTTGGTGGGGGGCGGACCGGGGAGCTGTTTTTT

v_gene: TRBV6-1
abundance: many
d_gene: TRBD2
j_gene: TRBJ2-1
CDR3aa: CASGFGGSSGGRHEQFF
CDR3nt: TGTGCCAGTGGATTTGGCGGGTCTAGCGGGGGACGACATGAGCAGTTCTTC

v_gene: TRBV11-2
abundance: many
d_gene: -
j_gene: TRBJ2-3
CDR3aa: CASSQTRSTDTQYF
CDR3nt: TGTGCCAGCAGCCAGACTAGGAGCACAGATACGCAGTATTTT

v_gene: TRBV11-2
abundance: -
d_gene: TRBD2
j_gene: TRBJ2-3
CDR3aa: CASSQEGVAGGFTDTQYF
CDR3nt: TGTGCCAGCAGCCAAGAGGGGGTAGCGGGGGGCTTCACAGATACGCAGTATTTT

v_gene: TRBV6-1
abundance: many
d_gene: -
j_gene: TRBJ2-3
CDR3aa: CASSIDGVTQYF
CDR3nt: TGTGCCAGCAGTATCGACGGAGTTACGCAGTATTTT

v_gene: TRBV12-3/TRBV12-4
abundance: many
d_gene: -
j_gene: TRBJ2-2
CDR3aa: CASRMNINTGELFF
CDR3nt: TGTGCCAGCAGGATGAATATAAACACCGGGGAGCTGTTTTTT

v_gene: TRBV10-3
abundance: many
d_gene: TRBD1
j_gene: TRBJ1-2
CDR3aa: CAISEGQGDGYTF
CDR3nt: TGTGCCATCAGTGAGGGACAGGGAGATGGCTACACCTTC

v_gene: TRBV5-6
abundance: few
d_gene: -
j_gene: TRBJ2-1
CDR3aa: CASSFGGRVNEQFF
CDR3nt: TGTGCCAGCAGCTTTGGGGGGCGGGTCAATGAGCAGTTCTTC

v_gene: TRBV5-4
abundance: few
d_gene: TRBD2
j_gene: TRBJ2-2
CDR3aa: CASSFPGTITTGELFF
CDR3nt: TGTGCCAGCAGTTTCCCAGGGACTATAACTACCGGGGAGCTGTTTTTT

v_gene: TRBV12-3/TRBV12-4
abundance: once
d_gene: -
j_gene: TRBJ1-1
CDR3aa: CASSTFGQMNTEAFF
CDR3nt: TGTGCCAGCAGCACTTTCGGGCAGATGAACACTGAAGCTTTCTTT

v_gene: TRBV11-2
abundance: -
d_gene: TRBD2
j_gene: TRBJ2-1
CDR3aa: CASTGGAGNEQFF
CDR3nt: TGTGCCAGCACGGGGGGGGCCGGCAATGAGCAGTTCTTC

v_gene: TRBV12-5
abundance: -
d_gene: -
j_gene: TRBJ1-1
CDR3aa: CASGLGNGWDTEAFF
CDR3nt: TGTGCTAGTGGTTTGGGCAACGGGTGGGACACTGAAGCTTTCTTT

v_gene: TRBV7-2
abundance: -
d_gene: TRBD1
j_gene: TRBJ2-5
CDR3aa: CASTKSRGRVETQYF
CDR3nt: TGTGCCAGCACCAAGAGCAGGGGGCGGGTGGAGACCCAGTACTTC

v_gene: TRBV19
abundance: few
d_gene: TRBD1
j_gene: TRBJ1-5
CDR3aa: CASSRDRGHQPQHF
CDR3nt: TGTGCCAGTAGTCGGGACAGGGGTCATCAGCCCCAGCATTTT

v_gene: TRBV27
abundance: -
d_gene: -
j_gene: TRBJ1-4
CDR3aa: CASRGHSGGKDEKLFF
CDR3nt: TGTGCCAGCAGGGGCCACAGTGGGGGGAAGGATGAAAAACTGTTTTTT

v_gene: TRBV5-5
abundance: -
d_gene: TRBD1
j_gene: TRBJ2-7
CDR3aa: CASRFSGQGIHEQYF
CDR3nt: TGCGCCAGCAGGTTTTCGGGACAGGGGATCCACGAGCAGTACTTC

v_gene: TRBV24-1
abundance: few
d_gene: -
j_gene: TRBJ2-2
CDR3aa: CATSDPNAGELFF
CDR3nt: TGTGCCACCAGTGACCCGAATGCCGGGGAGCTGTTTTTT

v_gene: TRBV6-2/TRBV6-3
abundance: -
d_gene: -
j_gene: TRBJ2-5
CDR3aa: CASSYVTNQETQYF
CDR3nt: TGTGCCAGCAGTTACGTCACAAACCAAGAGACCCAGTACTTC

v_gene: TRBV29-1
abundance: many
d_gene: TRBD2
j_gene: TRBJ2-1
CDR3aa: CSVGGQGTSGGYVDEQFF
CDR3nt: TGCAGCGTTGGAGGACAGGGGACTAGCGGGGGATATGTAGATGAGCAGTTCTTC

v_gene: TRBV28
abundance: many
d_gene: -
j_gene: TRBJ2-2
CDR3aa: CASSSQGLTGELFF
CDR3nt: TGTGCCAGCAGCTCACAGGGACTCACCGGGGAGCTGTTTTTT

v_gene: TRBV20-1
abundance: once
d_gene: TRBD2
j_gene: TRBJ2-7
CDR3aa: CSARKRDSYEQYF
CDR3nt: TGCAGTGCTAGGAAGCGGGACTCCTACGAGCAGTACTTC

v_gene: TRBV11-2
abundance: many
d_gene: -
j_gene: TRBJ2-7
CDR3aa: CASSTGHSYEQYF
CDR3nt: TGTGCCAGCAGCACTGGACACTCCTACGAGCAGTACTTC

v_gene: TRBV7-3
abundance: many
d_gene: -
j_gene: TRBJ2-3
CDR3aa: CASSLTSGGGTDTQYF
CDR3nt: TGTGCCAGCAGCTTAACGTCAGGGGGGGGGACAGATACGCAGTATTTT

v_gene: TRBV18
abundance: few
d_gene: -
j_gene: TRBJ1-1
CDR3aa: CASSPQRTGLNTEAFF
CDR3nt: TGTGCCAGCTCACCACAAAGAACCGGATTGAACACTGAAGCTTTCTTT

v_gene: TRBV9
abundance: few
d_gene: -
j_gene: TRBJ1-1
CDR3aa: CASSVDVTKNTEAFF
CDR3nt: TGTGCCAGCAGCGTAGATGTGACAAAGAACACTGAAGCTTTCTTT

v_gene: TRBV6-1
abundance: many
d_gene: TRBD1
j_gene: TRBJ1-1
CDR3aa: CASRLTGAGNTEAFF
CDR3nt: TGTGCCAGCAGATTGACAGGGGCCGGGAACACTGAAGCTTTCTTT

v_gene: TRBV6-2/TRBV6-3
abundance: -
d_gene: -
j_gene: TRBJ1-5
CDR3aa: CASRDQDKAQGPQHF
CDR3nt: TGTGCCAGTAGAGATCAAGACAAGGCCCAAGGGCCCCAGCATTTT

v_gene: TRBV19
abundance: -
d_gene: -
j_gene: TRBJ2-3
CDR3aa: CASRETAAVDTQYF
CDR3nt: TGTGCCAGTAGGGAGACAGCCGCGGTAGATACGCAGTATTTT